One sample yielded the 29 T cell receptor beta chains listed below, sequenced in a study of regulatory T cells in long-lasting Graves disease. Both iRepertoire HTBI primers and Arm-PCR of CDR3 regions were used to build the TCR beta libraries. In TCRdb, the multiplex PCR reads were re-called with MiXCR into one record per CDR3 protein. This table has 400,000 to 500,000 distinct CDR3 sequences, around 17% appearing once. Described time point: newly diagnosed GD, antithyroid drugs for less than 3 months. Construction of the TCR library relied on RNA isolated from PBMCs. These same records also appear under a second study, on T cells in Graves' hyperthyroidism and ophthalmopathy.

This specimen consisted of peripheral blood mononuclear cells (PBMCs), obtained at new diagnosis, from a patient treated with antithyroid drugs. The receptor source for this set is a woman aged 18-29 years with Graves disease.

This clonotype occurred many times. CDR3 in DNA: TGCAGTGCTAGCCGGTTGACGGGTCCGGATACGCAGTATTTT. Its protein product is CSASRLTGPDTQYF. The chain links TRBV20-1 to TRBJ2-3; D gene ambiguous. The germline CDR1 and CDR2 sequences are DFQATT and SNEGSKA (reference sequence). V was clipped by 3 bases and J by 6 bases, with 16 bases between them. The CDR3 length is 14 residues.

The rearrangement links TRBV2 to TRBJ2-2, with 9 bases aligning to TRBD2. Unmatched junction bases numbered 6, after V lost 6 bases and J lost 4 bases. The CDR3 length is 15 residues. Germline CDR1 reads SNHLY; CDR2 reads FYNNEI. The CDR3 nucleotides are TGTGCCAGCAGCGAGCTAGCGGGAAGCACCGGGGAGCTGTTTTTT. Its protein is CASSELAGSTGELFF.

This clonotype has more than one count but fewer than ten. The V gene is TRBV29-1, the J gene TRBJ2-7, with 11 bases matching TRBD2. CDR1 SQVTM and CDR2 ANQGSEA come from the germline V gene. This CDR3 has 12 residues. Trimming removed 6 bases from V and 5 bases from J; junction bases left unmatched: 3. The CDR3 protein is CSVEGLADEQYF. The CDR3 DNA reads TGCAGCGTCGAGGGACTAGCGGACGAGCAGTACTTC.

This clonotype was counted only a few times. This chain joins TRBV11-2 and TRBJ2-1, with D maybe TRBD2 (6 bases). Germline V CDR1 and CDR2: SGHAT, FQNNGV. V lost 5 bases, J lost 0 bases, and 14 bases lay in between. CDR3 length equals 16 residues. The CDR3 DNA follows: TGTGCCAGCAGCCCACTGGGGAGGAGCTCCTACAATGAGCAGTTCTTC. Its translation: CASSPLGRSSYNEQFF.

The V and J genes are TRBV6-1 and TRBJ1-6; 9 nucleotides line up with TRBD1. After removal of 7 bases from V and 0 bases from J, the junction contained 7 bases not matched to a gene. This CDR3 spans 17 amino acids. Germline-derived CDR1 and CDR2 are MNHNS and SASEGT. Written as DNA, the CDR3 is TGTGCCAGCACCCCGGGACAGGGCCTCTCCTATAATTCACCCCTCCACTTT. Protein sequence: CASTPGQGLSYNSPLHF.

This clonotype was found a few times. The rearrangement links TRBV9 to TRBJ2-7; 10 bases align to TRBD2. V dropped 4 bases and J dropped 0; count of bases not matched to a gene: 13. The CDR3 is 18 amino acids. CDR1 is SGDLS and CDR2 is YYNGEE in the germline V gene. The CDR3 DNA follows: TGTGCCAGCAGCCTCCGGACTAGCGGCCGAGAGAGCTCCTACGAGCAGTACTTC. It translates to CASSLRTSGRESSYEQYF.

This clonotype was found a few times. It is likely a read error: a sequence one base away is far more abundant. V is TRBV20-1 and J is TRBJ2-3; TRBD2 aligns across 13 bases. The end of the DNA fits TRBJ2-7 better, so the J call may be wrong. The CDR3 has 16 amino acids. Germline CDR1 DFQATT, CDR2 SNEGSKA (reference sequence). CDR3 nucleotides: TGCAGTGCTAGTGGACTAGCGGGAGTTAGGTACAATGAGCAGTACTTC. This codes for CSASGLAGVRYNEQYF.

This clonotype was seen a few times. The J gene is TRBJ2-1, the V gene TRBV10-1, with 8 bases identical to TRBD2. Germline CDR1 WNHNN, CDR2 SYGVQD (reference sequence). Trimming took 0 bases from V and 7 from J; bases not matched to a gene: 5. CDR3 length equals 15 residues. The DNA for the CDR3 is TGCGCCAGCAGTGAGTCGCCGGGAGGGAAGAATGAGCAGTTCTTC. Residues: CASSESPGGKNEQFF.

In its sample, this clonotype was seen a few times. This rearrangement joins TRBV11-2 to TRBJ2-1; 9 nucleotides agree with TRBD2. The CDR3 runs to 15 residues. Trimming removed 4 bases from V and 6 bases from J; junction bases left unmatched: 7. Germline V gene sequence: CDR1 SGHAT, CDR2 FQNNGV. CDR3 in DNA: TGTGCCAGCAGCTCCATAGCGGGAGTGCGCAATGAGCAGTTCTTC. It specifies CASSSIAGVRNEQFF.

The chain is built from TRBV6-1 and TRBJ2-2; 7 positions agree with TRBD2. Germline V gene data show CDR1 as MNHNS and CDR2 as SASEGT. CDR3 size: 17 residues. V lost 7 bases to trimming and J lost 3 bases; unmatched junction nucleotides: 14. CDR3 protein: CASTPYSRDYHTGELFF. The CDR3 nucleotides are TGTGCCAGCACCCCCTACTCCCGGGACTACCACACCGGGGAGCTGTTTTTT.

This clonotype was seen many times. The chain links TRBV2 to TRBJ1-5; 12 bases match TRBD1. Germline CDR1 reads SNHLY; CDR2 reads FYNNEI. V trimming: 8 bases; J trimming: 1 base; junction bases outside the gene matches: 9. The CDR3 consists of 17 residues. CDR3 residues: CASLGQGAPRSNQPQHF. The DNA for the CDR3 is TGTGCCAGCTTGGGACAGGGGGCCCCGAGGAGCAATCAGCCCCAGCATTTT.

The CDR3 protein is CASSLLGMTLCYEQYF. The CDR3 nucleotides are TGTGCCAGCAGCTTACTCGGGATGACGTTATGTTACGAGCAGTACTTC. V and J are TRBV11-2 and TRBJ2-7; TRBD2 is a possible D gene (5 bases). Trimming cost V 2 bases and J 4 bases, with 18 bases left between them. Per the germline V gene, CDR1 is SGHAT and CDR2 is FQNNGV. The CDR3 is 16 amino acids.

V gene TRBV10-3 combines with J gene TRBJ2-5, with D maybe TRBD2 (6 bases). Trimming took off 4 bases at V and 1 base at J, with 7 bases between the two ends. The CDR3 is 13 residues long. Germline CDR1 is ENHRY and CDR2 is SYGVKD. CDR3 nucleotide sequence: TGTGCCATCAGTGGGGACTTCCAAGAGACCCAGTACTTC. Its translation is CAISGDFQETQYF.

The CDR3 loop is CASSYGTEGYGYTF. CDR3 DNA: TGTGCCAGCAGCTACGGGACAGAGGGGTATGGCTACACCTTC. This rearrangement joins TRBV7-9 to TRBJ1-2, with 7 positions matching TRBD1. Germline CDR1 SEHNR, CDR2 FQNEAQ (reference sequence). The V gene end was trimmed by 4 bases and the J gene end by 5 bases; junction bases not matched to a gene: 7. The CDR3 is 14 amino acids.

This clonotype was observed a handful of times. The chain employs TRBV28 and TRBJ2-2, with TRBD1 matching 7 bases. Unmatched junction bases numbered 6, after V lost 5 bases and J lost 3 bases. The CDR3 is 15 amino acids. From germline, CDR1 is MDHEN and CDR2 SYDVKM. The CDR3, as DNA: TGTGCCAGCAGTAGATCAGGGGGTCACACCGGGGAGCTGTTTTTT. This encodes CASSRSGGHTGELFF.

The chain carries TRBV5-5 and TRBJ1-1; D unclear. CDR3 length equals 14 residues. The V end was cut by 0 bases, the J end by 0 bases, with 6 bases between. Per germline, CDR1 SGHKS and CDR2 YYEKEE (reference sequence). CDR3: CASSLDLLNTEAFF. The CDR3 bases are TGTGCCAGCAGCTTGGATTTACTGAACACTGAAGCTTTCTTT.

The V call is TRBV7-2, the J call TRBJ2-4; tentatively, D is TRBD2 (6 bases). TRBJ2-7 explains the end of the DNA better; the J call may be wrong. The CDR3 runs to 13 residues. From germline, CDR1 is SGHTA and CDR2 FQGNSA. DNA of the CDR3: TGTGCCAGCAGCTTTAAGGGAGGCTACGAGCAGTACTTC. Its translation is CASSFKGGYEQYF.

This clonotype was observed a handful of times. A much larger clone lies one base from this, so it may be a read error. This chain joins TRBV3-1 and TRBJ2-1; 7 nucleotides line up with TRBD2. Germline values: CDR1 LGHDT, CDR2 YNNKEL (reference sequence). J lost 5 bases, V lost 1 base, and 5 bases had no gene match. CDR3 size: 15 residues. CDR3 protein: CASSQAAGSHNEQFF. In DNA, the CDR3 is TGTGCCAGCAGCCAAGCAGCGGGGTCCCACAATGAGCAGTTCTTC.

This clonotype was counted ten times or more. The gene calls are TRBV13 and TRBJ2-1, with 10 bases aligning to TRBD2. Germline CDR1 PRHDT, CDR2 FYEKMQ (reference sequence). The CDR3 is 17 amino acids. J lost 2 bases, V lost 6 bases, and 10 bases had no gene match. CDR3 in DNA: TGTGCCAGCAGTGAAGAGGGGCTAGCGGGGGCCTACAATGAGCAGTTCTTC. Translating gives CASSEEGLAGAYNEQFF.

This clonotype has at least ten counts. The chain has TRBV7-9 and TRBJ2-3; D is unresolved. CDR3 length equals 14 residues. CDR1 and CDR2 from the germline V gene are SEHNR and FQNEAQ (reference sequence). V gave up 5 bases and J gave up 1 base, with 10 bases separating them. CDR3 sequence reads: CASSTEWGTDTQYF. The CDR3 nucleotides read TGTGCCAGCAGCACCGAGTGGGGCACAGATACGCAGTATTTT.

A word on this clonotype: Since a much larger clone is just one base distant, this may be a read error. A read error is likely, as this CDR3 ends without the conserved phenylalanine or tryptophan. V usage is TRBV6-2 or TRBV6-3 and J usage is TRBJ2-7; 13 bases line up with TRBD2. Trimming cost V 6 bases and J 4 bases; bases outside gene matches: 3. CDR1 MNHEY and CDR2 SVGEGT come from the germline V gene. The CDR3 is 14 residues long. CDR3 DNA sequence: TGTGCCAGCAGAGGGACTAGCGGGAATTACGAGCAGTACCTC. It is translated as CASRGTSGNYEQYL.

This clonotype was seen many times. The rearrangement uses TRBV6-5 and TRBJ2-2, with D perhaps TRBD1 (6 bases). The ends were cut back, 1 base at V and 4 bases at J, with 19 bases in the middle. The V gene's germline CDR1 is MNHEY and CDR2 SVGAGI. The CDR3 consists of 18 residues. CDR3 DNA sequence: TGTGCCAGCAGTTACTTATCAGGCTCCACAGGGCGCACCGGGGAGCTGTTTTTT. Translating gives CASSYLSGSTGRTGELFF.

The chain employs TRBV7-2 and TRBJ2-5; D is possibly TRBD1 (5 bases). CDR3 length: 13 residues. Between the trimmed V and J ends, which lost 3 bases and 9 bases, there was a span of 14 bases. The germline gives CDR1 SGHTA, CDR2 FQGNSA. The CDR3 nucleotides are TGTGCCAGCAGCTTGAGCCCTGAAGGGGCCCAGTACTTC. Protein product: CASSLSPEGAQYF.

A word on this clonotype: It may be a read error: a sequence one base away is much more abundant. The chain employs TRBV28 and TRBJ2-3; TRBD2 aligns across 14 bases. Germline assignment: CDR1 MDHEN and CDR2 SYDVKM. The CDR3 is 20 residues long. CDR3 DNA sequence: TGTGCCAGCGGTTTTAGTTTGGCCTCGACTAGCGGGAGGGTCACAGATACGCAGTATTTT. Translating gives CASGFSLASTSGRVTDTQYF.

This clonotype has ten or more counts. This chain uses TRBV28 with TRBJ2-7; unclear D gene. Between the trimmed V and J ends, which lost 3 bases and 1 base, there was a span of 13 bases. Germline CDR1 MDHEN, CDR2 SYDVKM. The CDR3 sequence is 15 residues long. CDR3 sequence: CASSFARGPSYEQYF. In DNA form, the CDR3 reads TGTGCCAGCAGTTTCGCCCGTGGTCCATCCTACGAGCAGTACTTC.

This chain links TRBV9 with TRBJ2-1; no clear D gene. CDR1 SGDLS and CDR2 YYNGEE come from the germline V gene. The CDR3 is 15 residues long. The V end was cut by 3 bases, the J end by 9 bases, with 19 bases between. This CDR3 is CASSGGIGLAGEQFF. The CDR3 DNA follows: TGTGCCAGCAGCGGGGGAATTGGGCTGGCAGGTGAGCAGTTCTTC.

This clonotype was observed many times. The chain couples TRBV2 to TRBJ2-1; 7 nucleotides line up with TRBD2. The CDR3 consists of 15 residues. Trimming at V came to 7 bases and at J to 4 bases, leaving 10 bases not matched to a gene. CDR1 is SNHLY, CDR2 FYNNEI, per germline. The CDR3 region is CASTLLANLYNEQFF. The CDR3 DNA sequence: TGTGCCAGCACTCTACTAGCGAACCTTTACAATGAGCAGTTCTTC.

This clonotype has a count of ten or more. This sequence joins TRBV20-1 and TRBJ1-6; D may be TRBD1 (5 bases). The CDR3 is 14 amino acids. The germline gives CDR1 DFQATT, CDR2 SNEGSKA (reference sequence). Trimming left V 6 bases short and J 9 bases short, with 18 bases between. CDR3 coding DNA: TGCAGTGCCAGTAGGGACGGGAGGATTTCACCCCTCCACTTT. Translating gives CSASRDGRISPLHF.

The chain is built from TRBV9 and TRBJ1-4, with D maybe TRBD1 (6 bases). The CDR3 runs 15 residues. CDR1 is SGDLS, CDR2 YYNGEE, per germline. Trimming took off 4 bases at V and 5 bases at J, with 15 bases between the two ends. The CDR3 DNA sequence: TGTGCCAGCAGCCCGAATTCGGGGGGCAATGAAAAACTGTTTTTT. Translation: CASSPNSGGNEKLFF.